This TCR beta chain came from a study of OX40 agonist ivuxolimab in advanced cancers. Study details: The patients' treatment was ivuxolimab, an agonistic anti-OX40 (CD134) antibody. Whole-study results and caveats: Normalized expansion of T-cell clones was also low for some nonresponders. With doses of 0.1 to 3.0 mg/kg, CD4+ and CD8+ blood T cells had undergone clonal expansion by week 6.

Autoimmune disease history or systemic immunosuppression led to patients being barred. The protocol was immunoSEQ multiplex PCR, while the TCRdb copy is restricted to in-frame clones and leaves out a portion. This repertoire shows under 85,000 clones, 86% found once; its top ten account for about 8%. V shed 2 bases and J shed 6 bases, with 10 bases lying between them. Germline CDR1 is SGHDN and CDR2 is FVKESK. The CDR3 is 14 residues long. Concerning this clone itself: Its antigen is unidentified.

The gene calls are TRBV14 and TRBJ2-2; D not resolved. The input for sequencing was CD4+ or CD8+ T cells sorted from blood, taken in a trial of the OX40 agonist ivuxolimab. The origin of this receptor is an adult with an advanced solid tumor such as melanoma, head and neck, liver or kidney cancer. CDR3 region: CASSQQAVSGELFF. The CDR3 DNA follows: TGTGCCAGCAGCCAACAGGCGGTGTCCGGGGAGCTGTTTTTT.